The rows below give T cell receptor beta chains drawn from one sample of a study of cytomegalovirus exposure and HLA in healthy donors. The protocol was immunoSEQ multiplex PCR, while the TCRdb copy is restricted to in-frame clones and leaves out a portion. Found here are approximately 100,000 clones, around three quarters of them singletons; the top ten hold roughly 4%. What was sequenced was PBMCs. Receptors originate from a female donor in good health and CMV-seropositive. The CDR3 runs from the conserved cysteine through the conserved F or W. The D gene is left open where the match is weak. Clone size is given for some rows only: seen once, a few or many times, or a class if the clone is expanded.

cdr3_length,d_call,j_call,clone_size,v_call,cdr3_aa,cdr3_nt
15,TRBD1,TRBJ1-1,NA,TRBV19,CASSITGGMNTEAFF,TGTGCCAGTAGTATTACAGGGGGGATGAACACTGAAGCTTTCTTT
12,NA,TRBJ2-5,once,TRBV7-9,CASTRTEETQYF,TGTGCCAGCACCAGGACAGAAGAGACCCAGTACTTC
17,TRBD2,TRBJ2-3,NA,TRBV10-2,CASSEYKTSGRTDTQYF,TGCGCCAGCAGTGAATACAAGACTAGCGGGCGCACAGATACGCAGTATTTT
16,NA,TRBJ2-1,NA,TRBV7-9,CASSPRGGGGYNEQFF,TGTGCCAGCAGCCCCAGGGGAGGCGGGGGCTACAATGAGCAGTTCTTC
16,NA,TRBJ1-2,few,TRBV19,CASSIPSPTLSDGYTF,TGTGCCAGTAGTATACCCAGCCCGACTCTGTCAGATGGCTACACCTTC
17,TRBD1,TRBJ1-2,NA,TRBV7-2,CASSLPPWTGGFFGYTF,TGTGCCAGCAGCTTACCCCCCTGGACAGGGGGATTCTTTGGCTACACCTTC
15,TRBD1,TRBJ1-4,NA,TRBV6-1,CASSGSTGGSEKLFF,TGTGCCAGCAGTGGGTCGACAGGGGGGTCTGAAAAACTGTTTTTT
17,NA,TRBJ1-1,once,TRBV5-1,CASSPPLTGTWSTEAFF,TGCGCCAGCAGCCCACCCCTCACGGGAACCTGGAGCACTGAAGCTTTCTTT
19,NA,TRBJ2-5,NA,TRBV15,CATSREVQGGGGYQETQYF,TGTGCCACCAGCAGAGAGGTGCAGGGGGGTGGGGGGTACCAAGAGACCCAGTACTTC
16,TRBD2,TRBJ2-3,NA,TRBV19,CASSLLAGGRTDTQYF,TGTGCCAGTAGCCTCCTAGCGGGAGGCCGCACAGATACGCAGTATTTT
15,NA,TRBJ2-7,NA,TRBV6-1,CASTNLLGQSYEQYF,TGTGCCAGCACCAACCTCCTCGGACAATCCTACGAGCAGTACTTC
14,NA,TRBJ2-4,NA,TRBV19,CASSIGGRGNIQYF,TGTGCCAGTAGTATTGGGGGGAGAGGAAACATTCAGTACTTC
15,TRBD1,TRBJ1-4,NA,TRBV6-1,CASSTPTGFREKLFF,TGTGCCAGCAGTACACCGACAGGGTTTCGTGAAAAACTGTTTTTT
17,TRBD2,TRBJ2-1,NA,TRBV5-4,CASSLTSGRGSYNEQFF,TGTGCCAGCAGCTTGACGAGCGGGAGGGGCTCCTACAATGAGCAGTTCTTC
12,NA,TRBJ2-7,once,TRBV7-2,CASSPAKYEQYF,TGTGCCAGCAGCCCCGCCAAGTACGAGCAGTACTTC
15,TRBD1,TRBJ1-5,NA,TRBV19,CASSRGPPSNQPQHF,TGTGCCAGTAGCAGGGGGCCGCCCTCCAATCAGCCCCAGCATTTT
16,NA,TRBJ1-1,NA,TRBV5-4,CASSLAGGLVNTEAFF,TGTGCCAGCAGCTTGGCGGGGGGACTCGTGAACACTGAAGCTTTCTTT